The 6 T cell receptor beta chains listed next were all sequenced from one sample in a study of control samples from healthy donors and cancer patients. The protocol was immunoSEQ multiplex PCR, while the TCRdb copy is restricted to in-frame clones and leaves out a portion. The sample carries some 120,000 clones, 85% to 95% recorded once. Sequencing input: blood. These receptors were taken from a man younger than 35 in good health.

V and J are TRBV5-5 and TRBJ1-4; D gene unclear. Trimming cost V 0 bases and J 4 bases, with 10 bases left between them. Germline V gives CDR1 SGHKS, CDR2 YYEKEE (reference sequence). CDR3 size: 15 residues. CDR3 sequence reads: CASSLGFRLNEKLFF. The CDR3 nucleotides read TGTGCCAGCAGCTTGGGGTTTCGTCTTAATGAAAAACTGTTTTTT.

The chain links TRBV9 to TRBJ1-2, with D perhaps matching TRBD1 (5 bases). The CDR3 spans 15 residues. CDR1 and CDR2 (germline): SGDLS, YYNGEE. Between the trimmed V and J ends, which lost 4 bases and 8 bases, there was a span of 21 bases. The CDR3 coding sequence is TGTGCCAGCAGCTCCCAGGGACGGGTGGTCCGGGGCTACACCTTC. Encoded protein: CASSSQGRVVRGYTF.

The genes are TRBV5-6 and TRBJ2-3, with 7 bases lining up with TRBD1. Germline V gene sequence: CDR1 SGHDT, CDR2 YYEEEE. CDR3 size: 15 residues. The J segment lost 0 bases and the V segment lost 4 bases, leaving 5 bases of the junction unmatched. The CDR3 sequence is CASSRTGPSTDTQYF. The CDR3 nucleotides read TGTGCCAGCAGCAGGACAGGACCCAGCACAGATACGCAGTATTTT.

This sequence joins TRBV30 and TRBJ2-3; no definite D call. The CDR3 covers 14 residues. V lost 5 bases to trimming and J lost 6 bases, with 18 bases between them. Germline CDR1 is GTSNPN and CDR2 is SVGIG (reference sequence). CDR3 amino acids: CAWFRTPPGDTQYF. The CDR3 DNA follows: TGTGCCTGGTTTAGAACTCCCCCTGGTGATACGCAGTATTTT.

The CDR3 nucleotides read TGTGCCATCAGTGAGCGGGGACAGGGAAGAGAGACCCAGTACTTC. Translated, it gives CAISERGQGRETQYF. The chain recombines TRBV10-3 with TRBJ2-5; 9 bases match TRBD1. CDR3 length: 15 amino acids. The trim removed 2 bases at V and 4 bases at J, leaving 5 bases unmatched. Germline lookup yields CDR1 ENHRY and CDR2 SYGVKD.

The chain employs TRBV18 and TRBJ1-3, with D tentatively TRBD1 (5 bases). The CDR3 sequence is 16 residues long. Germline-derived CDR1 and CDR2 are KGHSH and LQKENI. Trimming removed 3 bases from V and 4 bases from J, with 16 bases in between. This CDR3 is CASSPTNQGIGNTIYF. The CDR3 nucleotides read TGTGCCAGCTCACCGACAAATCAGGGTATCGGAAACACCATATATTTT.